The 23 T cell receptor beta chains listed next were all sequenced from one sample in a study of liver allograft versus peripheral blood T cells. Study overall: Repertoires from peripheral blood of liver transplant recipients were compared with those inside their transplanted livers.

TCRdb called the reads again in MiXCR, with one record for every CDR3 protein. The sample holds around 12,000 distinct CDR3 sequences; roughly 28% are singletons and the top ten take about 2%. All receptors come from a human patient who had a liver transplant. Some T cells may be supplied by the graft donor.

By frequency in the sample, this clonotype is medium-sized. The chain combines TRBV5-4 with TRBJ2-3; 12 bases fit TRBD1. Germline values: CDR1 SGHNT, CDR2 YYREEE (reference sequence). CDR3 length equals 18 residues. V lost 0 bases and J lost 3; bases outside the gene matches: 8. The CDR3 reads CASSLVGTGGASTDTQYF. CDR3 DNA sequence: TGTGCCAGCAGCTTGGTAGGGACAGGGGGCGCATCGACAGATACGCAGTATTTT.

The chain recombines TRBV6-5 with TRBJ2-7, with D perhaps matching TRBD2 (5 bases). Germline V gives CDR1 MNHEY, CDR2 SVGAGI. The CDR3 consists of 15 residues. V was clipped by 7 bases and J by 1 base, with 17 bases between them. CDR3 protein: CASTFSGFGSYEQYF. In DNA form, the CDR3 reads TGTGCCAGCACCTTCTCGGGATTTGGTTCCTACGAGCAGTACTTC.

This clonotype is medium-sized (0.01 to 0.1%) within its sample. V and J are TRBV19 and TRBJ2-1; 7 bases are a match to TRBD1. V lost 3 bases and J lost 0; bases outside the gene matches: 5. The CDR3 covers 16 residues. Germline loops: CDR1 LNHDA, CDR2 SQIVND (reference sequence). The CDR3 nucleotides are TGTGCCAGTAGTATCTCCGGGACAGCCTCCTACAATGAGCAGTTCTTC. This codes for CASSISGTASYNEQFF.

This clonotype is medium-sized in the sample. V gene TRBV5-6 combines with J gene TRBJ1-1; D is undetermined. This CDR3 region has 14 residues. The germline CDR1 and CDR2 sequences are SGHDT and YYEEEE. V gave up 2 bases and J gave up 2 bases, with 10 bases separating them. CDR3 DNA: TGTGCCAGCAGCTTCATTGGTAGTAACACTGAAGCTTTCTTT. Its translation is CASSFIGSNTEAFF.

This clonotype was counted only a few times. CDR3 sequence reads: CASSQPPEDGYTF. As DNA, the CDR3 is TGTGCCAGTAGTCAGCCCCCCGAGGATGGCTACACCTTC. The rearrangement uses TRBV19 and TRBJ1-2; no reliable D call. The V and J ends lost 5 bases and 6 bases respectively, with 13 bases between them. The CDR3 contains 13 residues. Germline V gives CDR1 LNHDA, CDR2 SQIVND (reference sequence).

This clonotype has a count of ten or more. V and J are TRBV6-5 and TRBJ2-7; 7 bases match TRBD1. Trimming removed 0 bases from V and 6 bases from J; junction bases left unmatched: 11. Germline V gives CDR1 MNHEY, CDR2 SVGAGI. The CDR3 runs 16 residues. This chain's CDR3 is CASSYSFRQGDSEQYF. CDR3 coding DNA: TGTGCCAGCAGTTACTCGTTTCGACAGGGAGATTCCGAGCAGTACTTC.

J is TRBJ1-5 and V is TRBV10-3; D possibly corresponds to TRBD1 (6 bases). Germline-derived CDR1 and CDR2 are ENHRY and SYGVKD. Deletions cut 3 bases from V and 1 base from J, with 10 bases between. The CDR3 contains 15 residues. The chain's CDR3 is CAISDRGQSNQPQHF. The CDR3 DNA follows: TGTGCCATCAGTGATCGGGGGCAAAGCAATCAGCCCCAGCATTTT.

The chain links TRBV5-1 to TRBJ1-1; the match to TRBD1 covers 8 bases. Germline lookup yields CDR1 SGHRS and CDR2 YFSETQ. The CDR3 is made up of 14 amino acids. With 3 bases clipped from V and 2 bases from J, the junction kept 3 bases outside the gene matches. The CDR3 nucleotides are TGCGCCAGCAGCTCGGGACAGGCCAACACTGAAGCTTTCTTT. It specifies CASSSGQANTEAFF.

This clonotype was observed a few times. CDR3 in amino acids: CASSLAGVQETQYF. CDR3 sequence (DNA): TGTGCCAGCAGTCTAGCGGGGGTACAAGAGACCCAGTACTTC. The chain employs TRBV25-1 and TRBJ2-5; 10 positions agree with TRBD2. Germline loops: CDR1 MGHDK, CDR2 SYGVNS. The J segment lost 2 bases and the V segment lost 5 bases, leaving 2 bases of the junction unmatched. The CDR3 totals 14 residues.

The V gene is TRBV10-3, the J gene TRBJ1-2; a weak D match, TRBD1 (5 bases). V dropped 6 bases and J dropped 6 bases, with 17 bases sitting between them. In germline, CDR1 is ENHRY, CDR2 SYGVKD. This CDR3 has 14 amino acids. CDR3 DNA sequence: TGTGCCATCAGCGTGGGCAGGCTGGGGGATGGCTACACCTTC. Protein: CAISVGRLGDGYTF.

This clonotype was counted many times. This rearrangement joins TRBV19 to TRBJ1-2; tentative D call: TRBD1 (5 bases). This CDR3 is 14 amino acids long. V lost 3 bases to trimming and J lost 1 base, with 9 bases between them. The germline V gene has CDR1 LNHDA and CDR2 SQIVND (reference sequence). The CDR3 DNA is TGTGCCAGTAGTATTTCAGGGAGTAACTATGGCTACACCTTC. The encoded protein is CASSISGSNYGYTF.

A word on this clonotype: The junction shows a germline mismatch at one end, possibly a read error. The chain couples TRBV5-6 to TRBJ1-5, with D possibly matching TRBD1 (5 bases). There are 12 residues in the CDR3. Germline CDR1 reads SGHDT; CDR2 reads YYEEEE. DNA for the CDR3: TGCGCCAGCAGTTCCGACAGCGGGCCCCAGCATTTT. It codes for CASSSDSGPQHF.

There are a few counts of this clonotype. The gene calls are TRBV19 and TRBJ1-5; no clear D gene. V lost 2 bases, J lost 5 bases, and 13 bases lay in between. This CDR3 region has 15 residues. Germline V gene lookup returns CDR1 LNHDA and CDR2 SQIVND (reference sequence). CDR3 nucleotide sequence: TGTGCCAGTAGTATATCGGGGTCCGCGGATCAGCCCCAGCATTTT. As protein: CASSISGSADQPQHF.

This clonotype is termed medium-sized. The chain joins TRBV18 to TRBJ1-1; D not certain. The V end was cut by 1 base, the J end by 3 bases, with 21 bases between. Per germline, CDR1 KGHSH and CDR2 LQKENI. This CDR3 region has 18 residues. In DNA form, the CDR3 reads TGTGCCAGCTCACCACTAGGCGGGTTCTCGGTCCGCGACACTGAAGCTTTCTTT. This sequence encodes CASSPLGGFSVRDTEAFF.

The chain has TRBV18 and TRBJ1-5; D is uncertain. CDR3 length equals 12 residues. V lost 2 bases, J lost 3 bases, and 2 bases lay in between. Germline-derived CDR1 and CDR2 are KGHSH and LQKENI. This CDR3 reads CASSPNNQPQHF. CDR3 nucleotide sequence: TGTGCCAGCTCACCAAACAATCAGCCCCAGCATTTT.

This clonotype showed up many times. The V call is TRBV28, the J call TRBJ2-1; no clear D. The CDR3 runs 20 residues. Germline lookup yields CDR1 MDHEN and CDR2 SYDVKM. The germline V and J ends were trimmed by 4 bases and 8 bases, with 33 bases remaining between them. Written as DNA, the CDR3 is TGTGCCAGCAGTTATTATAATCTTCGGCAGGACGAAAGAGTACGGGATGAGCAGTTCTTC. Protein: CASSYYNLRQDERVRDEQFF.

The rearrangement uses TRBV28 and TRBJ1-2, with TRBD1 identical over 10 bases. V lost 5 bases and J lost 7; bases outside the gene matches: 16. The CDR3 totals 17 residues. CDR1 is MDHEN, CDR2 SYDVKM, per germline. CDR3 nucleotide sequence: TGTGCCAGCAGTCCTCATCGACAGGGGGCGGGAGTAAGTGGCTACACCTTC. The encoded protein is CASSPHRQGAGVSGYTF.

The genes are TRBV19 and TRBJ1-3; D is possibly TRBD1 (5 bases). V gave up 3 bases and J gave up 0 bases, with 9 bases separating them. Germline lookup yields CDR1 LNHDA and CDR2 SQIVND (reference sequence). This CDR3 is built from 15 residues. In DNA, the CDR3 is TGTGCCAGTAGTATGGGACTCCGCTCTGGAAACACCATATATTTT. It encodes CASSMGLRSGNTIYF.

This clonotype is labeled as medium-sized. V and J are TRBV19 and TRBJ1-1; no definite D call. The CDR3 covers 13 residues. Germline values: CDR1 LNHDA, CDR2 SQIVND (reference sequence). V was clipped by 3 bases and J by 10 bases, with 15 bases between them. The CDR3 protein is CASSMNDPRGAFF. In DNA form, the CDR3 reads TGTGCCAGTAGTATGAACGATCCCCGAGGAGCTTTCTTT.

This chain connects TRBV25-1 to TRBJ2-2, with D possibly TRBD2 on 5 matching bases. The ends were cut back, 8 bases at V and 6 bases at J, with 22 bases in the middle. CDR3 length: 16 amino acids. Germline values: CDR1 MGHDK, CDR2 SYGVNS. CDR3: CASGYAGKGSAGELFF. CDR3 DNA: TGTGCCAGCGGCTACGCCGGGAAAGGGTCCGCCGGGGAGCTGTTTTTT.

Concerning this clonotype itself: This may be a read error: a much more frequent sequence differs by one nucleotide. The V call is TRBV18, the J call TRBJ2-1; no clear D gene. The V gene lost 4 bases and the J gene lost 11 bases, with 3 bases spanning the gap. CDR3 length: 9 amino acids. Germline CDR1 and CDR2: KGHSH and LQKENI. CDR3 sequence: CASSHKQFF. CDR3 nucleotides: TGTGCCAGCTCACACAAGCAGTTCTTC.

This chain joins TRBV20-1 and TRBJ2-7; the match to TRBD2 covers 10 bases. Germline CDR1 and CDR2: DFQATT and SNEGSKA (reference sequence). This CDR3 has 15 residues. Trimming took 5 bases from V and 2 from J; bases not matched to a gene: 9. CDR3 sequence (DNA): TGCAGTGCTCCGGAAACTAGCGGGGTCCCCTACGAGCAGTACTTC. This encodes CSAPETSGVPYEQYF.

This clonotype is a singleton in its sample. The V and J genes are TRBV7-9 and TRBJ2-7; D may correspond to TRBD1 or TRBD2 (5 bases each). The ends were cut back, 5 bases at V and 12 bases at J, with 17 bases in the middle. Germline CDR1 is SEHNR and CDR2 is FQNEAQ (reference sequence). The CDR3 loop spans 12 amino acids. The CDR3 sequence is CASSVRDGEGYF. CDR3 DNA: TGTGCCAGCAGCGTCAGGGACGGCGAGGGGTACTTC.